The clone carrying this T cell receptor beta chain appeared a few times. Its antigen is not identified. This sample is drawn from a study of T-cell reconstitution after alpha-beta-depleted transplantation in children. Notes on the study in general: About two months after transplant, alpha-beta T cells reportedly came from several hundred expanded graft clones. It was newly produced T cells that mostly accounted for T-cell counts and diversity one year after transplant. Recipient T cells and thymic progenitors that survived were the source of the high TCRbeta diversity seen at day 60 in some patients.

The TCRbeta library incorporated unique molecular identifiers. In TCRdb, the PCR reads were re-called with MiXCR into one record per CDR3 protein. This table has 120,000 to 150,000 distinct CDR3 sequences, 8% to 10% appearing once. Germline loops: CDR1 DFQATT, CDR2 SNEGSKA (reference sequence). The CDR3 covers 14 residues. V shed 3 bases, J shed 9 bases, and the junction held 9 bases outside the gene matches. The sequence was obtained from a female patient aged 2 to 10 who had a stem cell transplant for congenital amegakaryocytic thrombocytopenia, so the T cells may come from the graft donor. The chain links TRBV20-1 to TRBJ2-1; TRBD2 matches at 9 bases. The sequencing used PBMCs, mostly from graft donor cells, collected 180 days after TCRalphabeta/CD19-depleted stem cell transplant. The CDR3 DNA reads TGCAGTGCTAGGGTTCAGGGCGGGGGGGGTGAGCAGTTCTTC. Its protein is CSARVQGGGGEQFF.